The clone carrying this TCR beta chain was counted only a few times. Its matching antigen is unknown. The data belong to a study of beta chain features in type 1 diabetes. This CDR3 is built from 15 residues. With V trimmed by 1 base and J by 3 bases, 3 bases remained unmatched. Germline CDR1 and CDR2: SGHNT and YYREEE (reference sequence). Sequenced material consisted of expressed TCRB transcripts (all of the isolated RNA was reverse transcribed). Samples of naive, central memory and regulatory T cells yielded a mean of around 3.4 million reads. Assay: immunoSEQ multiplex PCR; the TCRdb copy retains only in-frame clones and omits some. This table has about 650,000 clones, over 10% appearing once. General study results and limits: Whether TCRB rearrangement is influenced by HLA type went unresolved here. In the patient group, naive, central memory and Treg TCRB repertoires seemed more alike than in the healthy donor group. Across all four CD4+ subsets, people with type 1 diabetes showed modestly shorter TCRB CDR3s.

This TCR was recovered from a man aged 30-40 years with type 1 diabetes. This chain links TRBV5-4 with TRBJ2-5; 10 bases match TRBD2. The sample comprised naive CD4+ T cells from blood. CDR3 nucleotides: TGTGCCAGCAGCTTGCCAGCGGGGGGGAAAGAGACCCAGTACTTC. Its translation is CASSLPAGGKETQYF.